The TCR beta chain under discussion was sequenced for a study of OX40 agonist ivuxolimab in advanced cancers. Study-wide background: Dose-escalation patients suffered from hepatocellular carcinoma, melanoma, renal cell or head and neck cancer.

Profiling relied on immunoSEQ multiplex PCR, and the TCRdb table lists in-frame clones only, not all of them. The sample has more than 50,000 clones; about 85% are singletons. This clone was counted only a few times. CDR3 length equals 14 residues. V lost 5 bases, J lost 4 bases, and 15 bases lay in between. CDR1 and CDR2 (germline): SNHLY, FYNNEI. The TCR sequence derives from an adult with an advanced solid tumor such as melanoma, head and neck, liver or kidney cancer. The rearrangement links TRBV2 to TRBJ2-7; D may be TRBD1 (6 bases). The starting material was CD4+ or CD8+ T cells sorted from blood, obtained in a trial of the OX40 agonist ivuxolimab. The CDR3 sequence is CASSKQGVSYEQYF. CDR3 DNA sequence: TGTGCCAGCAGTAAACAGGGAGTTTCGTACGAGCAGTACTTC.